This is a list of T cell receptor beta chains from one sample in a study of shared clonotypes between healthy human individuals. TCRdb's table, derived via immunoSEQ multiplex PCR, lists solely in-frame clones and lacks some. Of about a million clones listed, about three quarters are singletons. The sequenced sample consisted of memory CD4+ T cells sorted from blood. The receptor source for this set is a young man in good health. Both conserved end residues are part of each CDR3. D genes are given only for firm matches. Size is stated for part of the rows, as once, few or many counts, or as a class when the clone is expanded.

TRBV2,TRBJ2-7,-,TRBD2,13,CASGGSGSYEQYF,TGTGCCAGCGGGGGGAGCGGGAGTTACGAGCAGTACTTC
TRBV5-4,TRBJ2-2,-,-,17,CASSLGVTSSNTGELFF,TGTGCCAGCAGCTTGGGTGTGACGAGTTCAAACACCGGGGAGCTGTTTTTT
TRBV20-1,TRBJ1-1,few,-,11,CSALGDTEAFF,TGCAGTGCTCTAGGGGACACTGAAGCTTTCTTT
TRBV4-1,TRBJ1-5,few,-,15,CASSQAAGADQPQHF,TGCGCCAGCAGCCAAGCGGCAGGCGCCGATCAGCCCCAGCATTTT
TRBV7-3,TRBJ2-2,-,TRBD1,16,CASSLGDRGNTGELFF,TGTGCCAGCAGCTTAGGAGACAGGGGGAACACCGGGGAGCTGTTTTTT
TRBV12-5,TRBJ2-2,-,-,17,CASGLASGTGSTGELFF,TGTGCTAGTGGTTTGGCCTCCGGGACGGGAAGCACCGGGGAGCTGTTTTTT
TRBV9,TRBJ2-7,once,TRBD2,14,CASSPRTSGTEQYF,TGTGCCAGCAGCCCCCGGACTAGCGGGACCGAGCAGTACTTC
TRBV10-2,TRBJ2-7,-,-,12,CASSEGGYEQYF,TGCGCCAGCAGTGAAGGGGGCTACGAGCAGTACTTC
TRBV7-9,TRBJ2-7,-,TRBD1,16,CASSPGQGLGDYEQYF,TGTGCCAGCAGCCCGGGACAGGGTTTAGGGGACTACGAGCAGTACTTC
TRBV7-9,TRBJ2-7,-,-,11,CASSASYEQYF,TGTGCCAGCAGCGCGTCCTACGAGCAGTACTTC
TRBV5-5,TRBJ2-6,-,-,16,CASSPRGASGANVLTF,TGTGCCAGCAGCCCCAGGGGGGCCTCTGGGGCCAACGTCCTGACTTTC
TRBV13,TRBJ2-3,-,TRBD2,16,CASSLTRGRSTDTQYF,TGTGCCAGCAGCTTAACTCGCGGGAGGAGCACAGATACGCAGTATTTT
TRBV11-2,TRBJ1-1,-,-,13,CASSFERGTEAFF,TGTGCCAGCAGCTTCGAAAGGGGGACTGAAGCTTTCTTT
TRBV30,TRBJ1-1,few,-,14,CAWSVRTMNTEAFF,TGTGCCTGGAGTGTACGGACGATGAACACTGAAGCTTTCTTT
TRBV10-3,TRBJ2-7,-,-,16,CAISESGRGSSYEQYF,TGTGCCATCAGTGAGTCGGGACGGGGTAGCTCCTACGAGCAGTACTTC
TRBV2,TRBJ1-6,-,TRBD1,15,CASSTRTGGNSPLHF,TGTGCCAGCAGTACTCGGACAGGGGGAAATTCACCCCTCCACTTT
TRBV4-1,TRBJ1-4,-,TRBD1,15,CASSQPTGANEKLFF,TGCGCCAGCAGCCAACCGACAGGGGCGAATGAAAAACTGTTTTTT
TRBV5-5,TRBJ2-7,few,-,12,CASSLNGYEQYF,TGTGCCAGCAGCTTGAATGGCTACGAGCAGTACTTC
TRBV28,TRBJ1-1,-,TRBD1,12,CALQGANTEAFF,TGTGCCCTACAGGGGGCGAACACTGAAGCTTTCTTT
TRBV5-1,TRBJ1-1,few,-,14,CASSALGLNTEAFF,TGCGCCAGCAGCGCACTGGGTCTGAACACTGAAGCTTTCTTT
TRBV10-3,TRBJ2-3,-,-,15,CAISESPTSTDTQYF,TGTGCCATCAGTGAGTCTCCGACTAGCACAGATACGCAGTATTTT
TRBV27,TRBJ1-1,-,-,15,CASSFLRARNTEAFF,TGTGCCAGCAGTTTTTTAAGGGCCCGGAACACTGAAGCTTTCTTT
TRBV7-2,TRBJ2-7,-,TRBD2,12,CASSPTSFEQYF,TGTGCCAGCAGTCCGACTAGCTTCGAGCAGTACTTC
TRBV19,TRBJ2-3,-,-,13,CASSIPGTDTQYF,TGTGCCAGTAGTATTCCAGGCACAGATACGCAGTATTTT
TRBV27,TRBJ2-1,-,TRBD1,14,CASGRDRGSNEQFF,TGTGCCAGCGGGCGGGACAGGGGGTCCAATGAGCAGTTCTTC
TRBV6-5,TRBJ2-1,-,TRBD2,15,CASSPRTSGVNEQFF,TGTGCCAGCAGCCCGCGGACTAGCGGCGTCAATGAGCAGTTCTTC
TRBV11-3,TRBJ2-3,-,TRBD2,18,CASSLQPPGTSSADTQYF,TGTGCCAGCAGCTTACAACCCCCCGGGACTAGCTCCGCAGATACGCAGTATTTT
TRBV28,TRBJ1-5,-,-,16,CASQPSPGNSNQPQHF,TGTGCCAGCCAACCGAGCCCGGGAAATAGCAATCAGCCCCAGCATTTT
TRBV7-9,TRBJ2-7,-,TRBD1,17,CASSLARSGQASYEQYF,TGTGCCAGCAGCTTAGCGAGGTCAGGACAGGCATCCTACGAGCAGTACTTC
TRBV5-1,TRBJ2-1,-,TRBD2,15,CASTIAGGPRNEQFF,TGCGCCAGCACCATCGCGGGGGGGCCACGGAATGAGCAGTTCTTC
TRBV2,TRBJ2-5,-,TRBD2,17,CASSDPKLAGVVKTQYF,TGTGCCAGCAGCGACCCCAAACTAGCGGGAGTGGTTAAGACCCAGTACTTC
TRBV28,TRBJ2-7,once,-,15,CASSSGRDRSYEQYF,TGTGCCAGCAGTTCGGGAAGGGACCGTTCCTACGAGCAGTACTTC
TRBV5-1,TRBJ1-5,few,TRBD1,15,CASRAGTGSNQPQHF,TGCGCCAGCAGAGCCGGGACAGGGAGCAATCAGCCCCAGCATTTT
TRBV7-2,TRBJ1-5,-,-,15,CASSLYGRGTPIQHF,TGTGCCAGCAGCTTATACGGGAGGGGTACTCCGATCCAGCATTTT
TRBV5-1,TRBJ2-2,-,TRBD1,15,CASSVSGTGLGELFF,TGCGCCAGCAGCGTTTCCGGGACAGGGCTCGGGGAGCTGTTTTTT
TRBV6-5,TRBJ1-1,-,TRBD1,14,CASRATGVGTEAFF,TGTGCCAGCAGAGCGACAGGGGTGGGTACTGAAGCTTTCTTT
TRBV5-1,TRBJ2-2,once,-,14,CASSLEGRTGELFF,TGCGCCAGCAGCTTGGAAGGCAGAACCGGGGAGCTGTTTTTT
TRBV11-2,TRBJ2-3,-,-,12,CASSKDTDTQYF,TGTGCCAGCAGTAAGGACACAGATACGCAGTATTTT
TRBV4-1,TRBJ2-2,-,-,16,CASSTSADTYTGELFF,TGCGCCAGCAGCACCTCGGCGGACACTTACACCGGGGAGCTGTTTTTT
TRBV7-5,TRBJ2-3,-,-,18,CARSLLLAGGASTDTQYF,TGTGCCAGAAGCTTATTGCTAGCGGGGGGCGCTAGCACAGATACGCAGTATTTT
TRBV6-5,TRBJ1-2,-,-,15,CASSYTPQAGGGYTF,TGTGCCAGCAGTTACACCCCCCAGGCCGGCGGGGGCTACACCTTC
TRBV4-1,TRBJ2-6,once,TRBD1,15,CASSHGQGRANVLTF,TGCGCCAGCAGCCATGGACAGGGAAGGGCCAACGTCCTGACTTTC
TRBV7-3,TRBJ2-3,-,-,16,CASSKTGTGGTDTQYF,TGTGCCAGCAGCAAAACCGGGACTGGGGGAACAGATACGCAGTATTTT
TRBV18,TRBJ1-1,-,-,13,CASSPPAGVEAFF,TGTGCCAGCTCACCACCCGCGGGGGTTGAAGCTTTCTTT
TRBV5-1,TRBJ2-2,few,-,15,CASRKDITNTGELFF,TGCGCCAGCAGAAAGGACATTACGAACACCGGGGAGCTGTTTTTT
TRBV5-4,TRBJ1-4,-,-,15,CASSLETMPNEKLFF,TGTGCCAGCAGCTTGGAGACAATGCCTAATGAAAAACTGTTTTTT
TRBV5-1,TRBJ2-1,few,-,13,CASSSDSYREQFF,TGCGCCAGCAGCTCCGACAGCTATAGGGAGCAGTTCTTC
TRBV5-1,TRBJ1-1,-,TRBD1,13,CASSYPGTGEAFF,TGCGCCAGCAGCTACCCCGGGACAGGGGAAGCTTTCTTT
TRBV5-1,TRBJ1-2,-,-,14,CASSLARDYYGYTF,TGCGCCAGCAGCTTGGCTAGGGACTACTATGGCTACACCTTC
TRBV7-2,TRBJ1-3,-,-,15,CASSLGPGSGNTIYF,TGTGCCAGCAGCTTAGGACCCGGCTCTGGAAACACCATATATTTT